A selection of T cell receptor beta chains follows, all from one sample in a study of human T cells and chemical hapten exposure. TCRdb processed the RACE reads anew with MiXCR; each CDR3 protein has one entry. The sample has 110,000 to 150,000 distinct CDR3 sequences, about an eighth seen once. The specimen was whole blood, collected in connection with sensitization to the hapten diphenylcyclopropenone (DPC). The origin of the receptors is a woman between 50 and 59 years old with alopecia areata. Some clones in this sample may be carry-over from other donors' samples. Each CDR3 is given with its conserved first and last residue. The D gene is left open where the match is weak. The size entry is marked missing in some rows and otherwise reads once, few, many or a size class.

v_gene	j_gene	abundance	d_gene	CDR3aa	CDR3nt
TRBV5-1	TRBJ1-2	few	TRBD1	CASSWDRESYGYTF	TGCGCCAGCAGCTGGGACAGGGAGTCCTATGGCTACACCTTC
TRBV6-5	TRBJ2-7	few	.	CASRGKFSYEQYF	TGTGCCAGCAGGGGGAAGTTCTCCTACGAGCAGTACTTC
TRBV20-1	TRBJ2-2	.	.	CSAAQFANTGELFF	TGCAGTGCTGCTCAGTTCGCGAACACCGGGGAGCTGTTTTTT
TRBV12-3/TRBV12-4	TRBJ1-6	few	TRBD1	CASGNTGTVNSPLHF	TGTGCCAGCGGGAATACCGGGACAGTGAATTCACCCCTCCACTTT
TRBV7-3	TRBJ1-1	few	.	CASSLSQGSEAFF	TGTGCCAGCAGCCTCTCACAGGGTTCTGAAGCTTTCTTT
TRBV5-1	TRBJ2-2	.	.	CASSPIRGGKNTGELFF	TGCGCCAGCAGCCCTATAAGAGGTGGCAAGAACACCGGGGAGCTGTTTTTT
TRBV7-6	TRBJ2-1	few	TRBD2	CASSYVPSGSNEQFF	TGTGCCAGCAGCTATGTTCCTAGCGGGAGCAATGAGCAGTTCTTC
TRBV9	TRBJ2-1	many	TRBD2	CASSPRTSGSSYNEQFF	TGTGCCAGCAGCCCCCGGACTAGCGGGAGCTCCTACAATGAGCAGTTCTTC
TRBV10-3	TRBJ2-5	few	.	CAISEPGREETQYF	TGTGCCATCAGTGAACCGGGGCGCGAGGAGACCCAGTACTTC
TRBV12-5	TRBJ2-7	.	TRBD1	CASGSRDRGRYEQYF	TGTGCTAGTGGTTCACGGGACAGGGGAAGGTACGAGCAGTACTTC
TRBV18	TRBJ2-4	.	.	CATNPGAENIQYF	TGTGCCACCAATCCGGGAGCGGAAAACATTCAGTACTTC
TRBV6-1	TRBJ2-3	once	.	CASLAFQNRMNTQYF	TGTGCCAGCCTGGCCTTCCAGAACCGTATGAATACGCAGTATTTT
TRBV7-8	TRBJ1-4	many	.	CASSSGDEGEKLFF	TGTGCCAGCAGCTCGGGAGATGAAGGTGAAAAACTGTTTTTT
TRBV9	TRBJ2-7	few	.	CASSVAPGGRAYEQYF	TGTGCCAGCAGCGTTGCCCCGGGTGGCAGGGCCTACGAGCAGTACTTC
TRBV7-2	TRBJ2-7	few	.	CASSHLGATPSYEQYF	TGTGCCAGCAGCCATTTAGGAGCTACTCCTTCCTACGAGCAGTACTTC
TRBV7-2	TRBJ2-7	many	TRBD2	CASSFLAGPPYEQYF	TGTGCCAGCAGCTTCTTAGCGGGCCCACCCTACGAGCAGTACTTC
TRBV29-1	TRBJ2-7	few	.	CSVVPTATYEQYF	TGCAGCGTTGTCCCGACCGCGACCTACGAGCAGTACTTC
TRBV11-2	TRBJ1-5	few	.	CASSSQALNQPQHF	TGTGCCAGCAGCTCCCAGGCCCTAAATCAGCCCCAGCATTTT
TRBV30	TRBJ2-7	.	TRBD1	CAWRGQKGEQYF	TGTGCCTGGAGGGGACAGAAGGGAGAGCAGTACTTC
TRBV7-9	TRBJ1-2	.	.	CASSPQAIYGYTF	TGTGCCAGCAGCCCCCAGGCCATCTATGGCTACACCTTC
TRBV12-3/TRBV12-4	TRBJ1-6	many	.	CASSFGRGNSPLHF	TGTGCCAGCAGTTTCGGCAGGGGAAATTCACCCCTCCACTTT